This T cell receptor (beta chain) was profiled in a study of T cell repertoires in cytomegalovirus infection. Study-level information: The public TCR beta signatures pointed to both CMV infection and matching HLA type.

MiXCR, applied by TCRdb to the reads, yields one record per CDR3 protein. The table has about 360,000 distinct CDR3 sequences, less than 20% seen once. Trimming cost V 0 bases and J 2 bases, with 20 bases left between them. This CDR3 is 18 amino acids long. Germline values: CDR1 LGHNA, CDR2 YNFKEQ. This clonotype was seen repeatedly, ten times or more. Its antigen remains unknown. The study, taken as a whole, reports: Clonotypes of TCR beta that were HLA-C-restricted and CMV-specific dominated the ex vivo response. Pooled public TCR beta family frequency picked out CMV carriers with the relevant HLA.

This chain uses TRBV4-2 with TRBJ2-7; possible D gene TRBD1, 6 bases. The sequenced material came from PBMCs. The TCR was taken from a human donor in good health (CMV status not recorded). Some clones in this sample may be carry-over from other donors' samples. CDR3 DNA: TGTGCCAGCAGCCAAGATTTACGGCACAGGGTCCGACCCTACGAGCAGTACTTC. Translation: CASSQDLRHRVRPYEQYF.